The rows below give T cell receptor beta chains drawn from one sample of a study of CD8 T cells in Susac syndrome. TCRdb independently ran MiXCR on the immunoSEQ multiplex PCR reads; one entry per CDR3 protein. There are 150,000 to 200,000 distinct CDR3 sequences in the sample; approximately 92% occur only once, and about 0.14% lies in the top ten. The sequenced material came from CD4+ T cells from PBMCs. The source of these receptors is a human donor in good health. Both conserved end residues are part of each CDR3. The order of the fields is CDR3 length, J gene, D gene, V gene, CDR3 protein. A D gene is named only where the DNA matches it firmly.

CDR3 length: 15; J gene: TRBJ2-7; D gene: -; V gene: TRBV7-2; CDR3 protein: CASSLMGLRPYEQYF
CDR3 length: 14; J gene: TRBJ1-2; D gene: -; V gene: TRBV12-3/TRBV12-4; CDR3 protein: CASSPGIRGGGYTF
CDR3 length: 17; J gene: TRBJ2-2; D gene: TRBD1; V gene: TRBV4-2; CDR3 protein: CASSKRQGALDTGELFF
CDR3 length: 14; J gene: TRBJ2-5; D gene: -; V gene: TRBV5-1; CDR3 protein: CASSNSTSTETQYF
CDR3 length: 14; J gene: TRBJ1-4; D gene: -; V gene: TRBV20-1; CDR3 protein: CSAPLDSGNEKLFF
CDR3 length: 13; J gene: TRBJ2-7; D gene: -; V gene: TRBV12-3/TRBV12-4; CDR3 protein: CASSFGPRDEQYF
CDR3 length: 16; J gene: TRBJ2-7; D gene: -; V gene: TRBV20-1; CDR3 protein: CSASGVAGATSYEQYF
CDR3 length: 12; J gene: TRBJ2-3; D gene: -; V gene: TRBV29-1; CDR3 protein: CSVATGTDTQYF
CDR3 length: 11; J gene: TRBJ1-1; D gene: -; V gene: TRBV19; CDR3 protein: CASNRAGRAFF
CDR3 length: 14; J gene: TRBJ1-2; D gene: -; V gene: TRBV10-3; CDR3 protein: CAISAASGSYGYTF
CDR3 length: 11; J gene: TRBJ2-7; D gene: -; V gene: TRBV2; CDR3 protein: CASSDFREQYF
CDR3 length: 13; J gene: TRBJ1-1; D gene: -; V gene: TRBV29-1; CDR3 protein: CSVCGRMNTEAFF
CDR3 length: 14; J gene: TRBJ1-2; D gene: TRBD1; V gene: TRBV9; CDR3 protein: CASSVGDSGHGYTF
CDR3 length: 14; J gene: TRBJ1-4; D gene: -; V gene: TRBV2; CDR3 protein: CASSRQEMNEKLFF
CDR3 length: 16; J gene: TRBJ2-5; D gene: TRBD2; V gene: TRBV3-1; CDR3 protein: CASSPKRGGYQETQYF
CDR3 length: 13; J gene: TRBJ2-1; D gene: -; V gene: TRBV2; CDR3 protein: CASSRGGTLEQFF
CDR3 length: 14; J gene: TRBJ1-1; D gene: TRBD1; V gene: TRBV7-9; CDR3 protein: CASSLTGLRTEAFF
CDR3 length: 14; J gene: TRBJ2-7; D gene: -; V gene: TRBV3-1; CDR3 protein: CASSQGDPSYEQYF
CDR3 length: 15; J gene: TRBJ1-6; D gene: -; V gene: TRBV28; CDR3 protein: CASSFRDAITAPLHF
CDR3 length: 14; J gene: TRBJ1-1; D gene: -; V gene: TRBV20-1; CDR3 protein: CSAARGHLNTEAFF
CDR3 length: 14; J gene: TRBJ2-1; D gene: -; V gene: TRBV7-9; CDR3 protein: CASSLAQGTGEQFF
CDR3 length: 13; J gene: TRBJ1-5; D gene: TRBD1; V gene: TRBV6-1; CDR3 protein: CAIAGQSNQPQHF
CDR3 length: 14; J gene: TRBJ2-1; D gene: TRBD2; V gene: TRBV29-1; CDR3 protein: CSATSGGSYNEQFF
CDR3 length: 14; J gene: TRBJ1-4; D gene: -; V gene: TRBV15; CDR3 protein: CATSPIGLAEKLFF
CDR3 length: 15; J gene: TRBJ2-2; D gene: TRBD1; V gene: TRBV14; CDR3 protein: CASSQLGQGTGELFF
CDR3 length: 16; J gene: TRBJ2-2; D gene: -; V gene: TRBV18; CDR3 protein: CASSEAQGSTTGELFF
CDR3 length: 14; J gene: TRBJ2-3; D gene: TRBD2; V gene: TRBV6-4; CDR3 protein: CASSLGLGADTQYF
CDR3 length: 15; J gene: TRBJ2-7; D gene: TRBD1; V gene: TRBV28; CDR3 protein: CASISGQGGSYEQYF
CDR3 length: 13; J gene: TRBJ1-2; D gene: -; V gene: TRBV3-1; CDR3 protein: CASSQGPGGGYTF
CDR3 length: 15; J gene: TRBJ2-3; D gene: -; V gene: TRBV4-2; CDR3 protein: CASSQDRQRADTQYF
CDR3 length: 14; J gene: TRBJ1-6; D gene: -; V gene: TRBV20-1; CDR3 protein: CSARPGGLSSPLHF
CDR3 length: 14; J gene: TRBJ1-3; D gene: -; V gene: TRBV5-4; CDR3 protein: CASSLRGSGNTIYF
CDR3 length: 12; J gene: TRBJ1-6; D gene: -; V gene: TRBV11-2; CDR3 protein: CASSRSNSPLHF